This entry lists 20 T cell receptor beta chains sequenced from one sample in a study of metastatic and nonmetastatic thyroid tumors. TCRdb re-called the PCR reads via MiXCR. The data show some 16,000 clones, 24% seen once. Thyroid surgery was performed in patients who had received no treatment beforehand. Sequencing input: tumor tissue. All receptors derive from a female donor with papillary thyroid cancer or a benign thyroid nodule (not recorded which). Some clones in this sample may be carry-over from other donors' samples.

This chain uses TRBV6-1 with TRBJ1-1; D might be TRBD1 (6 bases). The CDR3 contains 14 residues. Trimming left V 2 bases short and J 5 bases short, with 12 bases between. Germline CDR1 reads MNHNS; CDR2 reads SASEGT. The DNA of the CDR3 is TGTGCCAGCAGTGAATCGTCCCAGGGGACTGAAGCTTTCTTT. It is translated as CASSESSQGTEAFF.

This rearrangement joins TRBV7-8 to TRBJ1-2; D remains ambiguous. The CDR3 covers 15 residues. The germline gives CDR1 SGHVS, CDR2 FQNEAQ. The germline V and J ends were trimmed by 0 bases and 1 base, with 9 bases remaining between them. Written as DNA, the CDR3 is TGTGCCAGCAGCTTAGCGTACTTCTTTAACTATGGCTACACCTTC. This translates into CASSLAYFFNYGYTF.

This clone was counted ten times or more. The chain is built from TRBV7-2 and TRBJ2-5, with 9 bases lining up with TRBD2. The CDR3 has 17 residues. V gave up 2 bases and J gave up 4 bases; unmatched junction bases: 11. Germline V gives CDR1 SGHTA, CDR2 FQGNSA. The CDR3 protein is CASSLSASREGGETQYF. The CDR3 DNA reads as TGTGCCAGCAGCTTATCCGCTTCGCGGGAGGGGGGAGAGACCCAGTACTTC.

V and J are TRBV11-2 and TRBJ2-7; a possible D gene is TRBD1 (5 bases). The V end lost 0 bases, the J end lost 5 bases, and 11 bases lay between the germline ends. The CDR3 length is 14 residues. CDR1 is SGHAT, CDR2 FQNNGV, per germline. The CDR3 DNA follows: TGTGCCAGCAGCTTAGACAGGGTTCCCAACGAGCAGTACTTC. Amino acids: CASSLDRVPNEQYF.

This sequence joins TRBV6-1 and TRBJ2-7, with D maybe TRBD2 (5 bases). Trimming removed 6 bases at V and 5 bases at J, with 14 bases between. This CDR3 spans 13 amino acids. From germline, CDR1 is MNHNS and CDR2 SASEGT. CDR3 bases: TGTGCCAGCAGCCGGTACGGGGTCCACGAGCAGTACTTC. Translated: CASSRYGVHEQYF.

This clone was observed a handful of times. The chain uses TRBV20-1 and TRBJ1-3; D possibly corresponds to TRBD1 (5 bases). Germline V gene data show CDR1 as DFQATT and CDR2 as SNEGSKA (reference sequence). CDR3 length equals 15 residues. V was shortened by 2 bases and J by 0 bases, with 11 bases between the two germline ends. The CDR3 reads CSARSRARSGNTIYF. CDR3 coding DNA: TGCAGTGCTAGATCCAGGGCCCGCTCTGGAAACACCATATATTTT.

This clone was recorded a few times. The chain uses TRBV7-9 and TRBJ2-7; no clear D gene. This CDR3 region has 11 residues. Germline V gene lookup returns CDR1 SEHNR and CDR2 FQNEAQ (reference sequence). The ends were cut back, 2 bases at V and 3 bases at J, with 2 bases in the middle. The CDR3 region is CASSLFYEQYF. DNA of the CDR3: TGTGCCAGCAGCTTATTCTACGAGCAGTACTTC.

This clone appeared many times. Here the CDR3 DNA reads TGTGCCAGCAGCCTGGGAGGCGGATCTGGAAACACCATATATTTT. The encoded protein is CASSLGGGSGNTIYF. The chain recombines TRBV3-1 with TRBJ1-3; D is unresolved. Germline V lookup: CDR1 LGHDT, CDR2 YNNKEL (reference sequence). The germline V and J ends were trimmed by 4 bases and 1 base, with 11 bases remaining between them. The CDR3 runs 15 residues.

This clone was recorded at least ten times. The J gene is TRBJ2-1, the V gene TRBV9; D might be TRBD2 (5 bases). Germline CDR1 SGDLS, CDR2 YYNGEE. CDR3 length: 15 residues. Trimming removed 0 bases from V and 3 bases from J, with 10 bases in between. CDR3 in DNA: TGTGCCAGCAGCGTAGGGGGAGACCTCTACAATGAGCAGTTCTTC. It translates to CASSVGGDLYNEQFF.

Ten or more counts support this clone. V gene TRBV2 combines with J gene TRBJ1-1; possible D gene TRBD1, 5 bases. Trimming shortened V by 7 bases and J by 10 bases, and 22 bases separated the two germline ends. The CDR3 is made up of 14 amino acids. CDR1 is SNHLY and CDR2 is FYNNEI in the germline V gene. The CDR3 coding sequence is TGTGCCAGCACCCCCCGGGGGGACCGTCAGGTAGCTTTCTTT. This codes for CASTPRGDRQVAFF. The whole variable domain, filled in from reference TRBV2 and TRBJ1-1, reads EPEVTQTPSHQVTQMGQEVILRCVPISNHLYFYWYRQILGQKVEFLVSFYNNEISEKSEIFDDQFSVERPDGSNFTLKIRSTKLEDSAMYFCASTPRGDRQVAFFGQGTRLTVV.

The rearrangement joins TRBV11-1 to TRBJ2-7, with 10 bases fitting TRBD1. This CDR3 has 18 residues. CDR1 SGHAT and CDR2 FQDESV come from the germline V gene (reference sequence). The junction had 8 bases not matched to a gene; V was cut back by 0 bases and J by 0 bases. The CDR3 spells CASSLAGLRTGGSYEQYF. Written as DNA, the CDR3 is TGTGCCAGCAGCTTAGCCGGTTTAAGGACAGGGGGCTCCTACGAGCAGTACTTC. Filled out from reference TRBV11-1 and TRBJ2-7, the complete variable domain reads EAEVAQSPRYKITEKSQAVAFWCDPISGHATLYWYRQILGQGPELLVQFQDESVVDDSQLPKDRFSAERLKGVDSTLKIQPAELGDSAMYLCASSLAGLRTGGSYEQYFGPGTRLTVT.

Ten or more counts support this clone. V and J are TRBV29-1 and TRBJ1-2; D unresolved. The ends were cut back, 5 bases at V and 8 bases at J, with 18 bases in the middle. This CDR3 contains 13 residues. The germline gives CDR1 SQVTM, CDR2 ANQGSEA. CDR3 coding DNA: TGCAGCGTTTCAAGGGATGAAGCTGTCGGCTACACCTTC. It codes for CSVSRDEAVGYTF.

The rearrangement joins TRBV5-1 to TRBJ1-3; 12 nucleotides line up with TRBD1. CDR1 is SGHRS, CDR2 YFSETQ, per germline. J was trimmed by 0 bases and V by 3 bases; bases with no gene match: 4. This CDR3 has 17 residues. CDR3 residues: CASSSGQGAFSGNTIYF. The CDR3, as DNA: TGCGCCAGCAGCTCGGGACAGGGGGCCTTCTCTGGAAACACCATATATTTT.

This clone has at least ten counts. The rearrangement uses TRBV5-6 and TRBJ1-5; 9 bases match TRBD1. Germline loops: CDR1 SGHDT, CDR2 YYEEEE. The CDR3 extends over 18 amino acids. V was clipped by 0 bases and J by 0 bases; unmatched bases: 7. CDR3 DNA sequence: TGTGCCAGCAGCTTGGCCCGCGGACAGGGGCTTAGCAATCAGCCCCAGCATTTT. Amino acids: CASSLARGQGLSNQPQHF.

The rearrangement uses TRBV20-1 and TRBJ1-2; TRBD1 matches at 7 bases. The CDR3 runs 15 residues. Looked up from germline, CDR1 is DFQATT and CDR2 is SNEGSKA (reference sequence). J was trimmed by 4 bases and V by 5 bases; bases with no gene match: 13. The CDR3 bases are TGCAGTGCTCCAGACACAGGGGCGCCAGGCTATGGCTACACCTTC. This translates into CSAPDTGAPGYGYTF.

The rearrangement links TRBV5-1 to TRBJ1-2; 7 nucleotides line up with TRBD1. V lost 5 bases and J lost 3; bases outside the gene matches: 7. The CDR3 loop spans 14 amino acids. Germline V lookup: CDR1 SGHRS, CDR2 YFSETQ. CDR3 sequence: CASRTGARDYGYTF. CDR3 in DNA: TGCGCCAGCAGAACAGGGGCGCGGGACTATGGCTACACCTTC.

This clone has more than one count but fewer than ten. The CDR3, as DNA: TGTGCCAGCAGTTTGACGGGAGAGTACAATGAGCAGTTCTTC. This gives the protein CASSLTGEYNEQFF. V is TRBV28 and J is TRBJ2-1; a weak D match, TRBD2 (6 bases). Germline CDR1 and CDR2: MDHEN and SYDVKM. The CDR3 runs to 14 residues. V was trimmed by 3 bases and J by 4 bases, leaving 10 bases between them.

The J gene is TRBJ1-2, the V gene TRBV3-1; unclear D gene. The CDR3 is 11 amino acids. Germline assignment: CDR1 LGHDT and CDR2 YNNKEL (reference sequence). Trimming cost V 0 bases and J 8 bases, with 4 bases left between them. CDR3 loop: CASSQDRGYTF. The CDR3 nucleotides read TGTGCCAGCAGCCAAGATCGCGGCTACACCTTC.

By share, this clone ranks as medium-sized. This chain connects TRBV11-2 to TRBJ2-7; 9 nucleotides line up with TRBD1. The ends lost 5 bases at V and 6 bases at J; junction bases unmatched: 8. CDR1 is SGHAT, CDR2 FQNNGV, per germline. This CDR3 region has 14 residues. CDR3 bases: TGTGCCAGCAGCATCCCGGGACAGGGAAGCGAGCAGTACTTC. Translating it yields CASSIPGQGSEQYF.

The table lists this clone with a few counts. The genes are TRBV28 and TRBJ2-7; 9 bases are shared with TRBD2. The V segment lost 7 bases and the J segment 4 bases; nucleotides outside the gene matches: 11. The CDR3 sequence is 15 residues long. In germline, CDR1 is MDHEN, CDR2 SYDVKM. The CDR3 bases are TGTGCCAGCACGCCCACACCAGCGGGAGGTTACGAGCAGTACTTC. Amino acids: CASTPTPAGGYEQYF.